Sequencing of this T cell receptor beta chain was carried out in a study of T cell changes during pregnancy in multiple sclerosis. This clone is a singleton in its sample. The protocol was immunoSEQ multiplex PCR, while the TCRdb copy is restricted to in-frame clones and leaves out a portion. The sample lists tens of thousands of clones; roughly 91% were seen once. From germline, CDR1 is SGHKS and CDR2 YYEKEE (reference sequence). The germline V and J ends were trimmed by 4 bases and 5 bases, with 15 bases remaining between them. The CDR3 spans 14 residues. The receptor was derived from a female donor with multiple sclerosis, enrolled in a pregnancy study. The chain uses TRBV5-5 and TRBJ1-1; perhaps TRBD1 as D (6 bases). The sample here was CD4+ T cells from peripheral blood mononuclear cells, taken in the first trimester of pregnancy. CDR3 DNA sequence: TGTGCCAGCAGCCCCGGGAGGGGGGGAACTGAAGCTTTCTTT. It is translated as CASSPGRGGTEAFF. Supplemented by reference TRBV5-5 and TRBJ1-1, the full variable domain reads DAGVTQSPTHLIKTRGQQVTLRCSPISGHKSVSWYQQVLGQGPQFIFQYYEKEERGRGNFPDRFSARQFPNYSSELNVNALLLGDSALYLCASSPGRGGTEAFFGQGTRLTVV.